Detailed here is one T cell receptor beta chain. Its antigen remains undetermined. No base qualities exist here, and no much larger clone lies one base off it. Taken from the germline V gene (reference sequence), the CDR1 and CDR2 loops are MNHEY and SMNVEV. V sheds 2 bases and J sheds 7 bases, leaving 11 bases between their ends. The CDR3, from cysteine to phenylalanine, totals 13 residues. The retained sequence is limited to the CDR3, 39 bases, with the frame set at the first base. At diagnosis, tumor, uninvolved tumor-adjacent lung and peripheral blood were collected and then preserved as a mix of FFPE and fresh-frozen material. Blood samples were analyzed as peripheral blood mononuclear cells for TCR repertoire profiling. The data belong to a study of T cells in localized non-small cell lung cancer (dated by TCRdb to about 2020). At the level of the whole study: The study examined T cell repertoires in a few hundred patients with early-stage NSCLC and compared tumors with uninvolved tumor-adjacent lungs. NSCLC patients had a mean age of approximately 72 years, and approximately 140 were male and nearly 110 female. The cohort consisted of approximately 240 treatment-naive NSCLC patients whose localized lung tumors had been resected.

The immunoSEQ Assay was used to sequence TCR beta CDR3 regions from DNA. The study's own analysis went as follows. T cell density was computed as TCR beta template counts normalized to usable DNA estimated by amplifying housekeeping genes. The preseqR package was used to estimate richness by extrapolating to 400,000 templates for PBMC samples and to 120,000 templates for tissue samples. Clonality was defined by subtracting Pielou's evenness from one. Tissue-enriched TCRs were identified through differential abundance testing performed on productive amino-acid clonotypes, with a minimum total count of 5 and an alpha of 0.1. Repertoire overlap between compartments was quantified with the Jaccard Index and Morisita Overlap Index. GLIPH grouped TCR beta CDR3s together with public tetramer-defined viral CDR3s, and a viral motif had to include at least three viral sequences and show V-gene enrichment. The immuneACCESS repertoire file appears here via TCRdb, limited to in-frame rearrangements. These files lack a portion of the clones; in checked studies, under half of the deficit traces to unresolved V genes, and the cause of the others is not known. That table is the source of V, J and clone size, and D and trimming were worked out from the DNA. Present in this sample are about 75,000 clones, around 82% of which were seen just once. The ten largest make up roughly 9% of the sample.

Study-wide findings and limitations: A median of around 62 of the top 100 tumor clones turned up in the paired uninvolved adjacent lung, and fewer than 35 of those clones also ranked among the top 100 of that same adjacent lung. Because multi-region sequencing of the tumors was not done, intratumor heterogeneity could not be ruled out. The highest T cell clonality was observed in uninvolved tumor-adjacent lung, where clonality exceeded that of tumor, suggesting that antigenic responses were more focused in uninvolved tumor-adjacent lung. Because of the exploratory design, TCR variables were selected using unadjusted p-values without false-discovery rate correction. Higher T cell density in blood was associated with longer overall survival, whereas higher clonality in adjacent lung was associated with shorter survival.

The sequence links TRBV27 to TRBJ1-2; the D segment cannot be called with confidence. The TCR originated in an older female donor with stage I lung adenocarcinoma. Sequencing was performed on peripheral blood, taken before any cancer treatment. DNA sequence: TGTGCCAGCAGTTTACTCTCGTTGGGTGGCTACACCTTC. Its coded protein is CASSLLSLGGYTF.